This TCR beta chain was identified in a study of blood T cell repertoires in COVID-19. The wider study: The study drew acute and convalescent COVID-19 samples from the United States, Italy and Spain.

The V gene's germline CDR1 is SGHDN and CDR2 FVKESK. The CDR3 loop spans 14 amino acids. The junction had 4 bases not matched to a gene; V was cut back by 3 bases and J by 4 bases. In the original processing: The authors estimated nucleated cell counts from reference gene primer amplification. TCRdb's table, derived via immunoSEQ multiplex PCR, lists solely in-frame clones and lacks some. Clone size and V and J calls were adopted from that table, with D and trimming inferred from the DNA. The profile shows nearly 35,000 clones, 93% of them singletons. The sample was peripheral blood. The chain employs TRBV14 and TRBJ2-5; TRBD1 matches 8 bases. This clonotype originated in a human donor in a cohort sampled during active COVID-19. CDR3 region: CASSQSGGAETQYF. As DNA, the CDR3 is TGTGCCAGCAGCCAGTCAGGGGGCGCAGAGACCCAGTACTTC.